This TCR beta chain came from a study of PD-1 blockade in classical Hodgkin lymphoma (dated by TCRdb to the early 2020s). For the wider study: Nivolumab dosing was 3 mg/kg intravenously every 2 weeks, continuing until either disease progression or unacceptable toxicity. The study used TCR beta sequencing and CyTOF to define a peripheral blood immune signature of response to PD-1 blockade in classical Hodgkin lymphoma.

Note on this clone: Its antigen has not been determined. No quality values exist for individual bases; no much larger clone is one base distant.

Genomic DNA was isolated using the Qiagen DNeasy kit from unsorted PBMCs as well as from negatively selected CD4+ and CD8+ fractions. Amplification of TCR beta CDR3 regions was done by immunoSEQ multiplex PCR with primers that anneal to V and J segments. A synthetic immune receptor repertoire was used to minimize amplification bias, and remaining bias was computationally removed after sequencing. Under the source paper's analysis protocol: Repertoire diversity was quantified as the Shannon entropy index using custom Python scripts. Unsorted, CD4+ and CD8+ repertoires were examined separately, except in combined analyses, for which CD4+ and CD8+ sequences were merged in silico. Clonal expansion was defined as a frequency increase of at least 2-fold after treatment compared with C1D1, and clones undetected at baseline were assigned a pseudocount of 0.5. Clones with 0 or 1 copy at C1D1 were classified as singleton clones, and clones with 2 or more copies were classified as non-singleton clones. Clones expanded in unsorted samples were annotated as CD4+, CD8+ or unknown by matching protein sequences in sorted samples from the same patient. Diversity changes from C1D1 to C4D1 were tested in paired samples using Wilcoxon tests. The table was pulled from immuneACCESS by TCRdb, which kept in-frame rearrangements only. Such tables lose some clones; where checked, under half of the loss comes from unresolved V genes, and the rest has no known cause. V, J and clone size were drawn from that table, and D and trimming were deduced from the DNA. This sample holds more than 90,000 clones; approximately 78% were observed only once. The leading ten clones occupy about 9.4% of the sample.

The CDR3 spans 13 residues, from the cysteine through the phenylalanine. The sequence is cut down to CDR3 DNA, 39 bases in frame from base 1. The CDR1 and CDR2 encoded by the germline V gene are SNHLY and FYNNEI. The V end loses 3 bases and the J end loses 2 bases, and a stretch of 4 bases separates them. The meaning of the sample's time point label: cycle 4 day 1 (C4D1), after more than five weeks of nivolumab. All trial patients had relapsed after autologous stem cell transplantation, with cohorts A, B and C differing in prior brentuximab vedotin exposure. The trial cohort comprised 60 or so patients with relapsed/refractory classical Hodgkin lymphoma whose best overall responses were complete response, partial response or progressive disease. In the multi-cohort phase II CheckMate 205 trial, trial patients received single-agent nivolumab. An independent review committee assessed best overall response by applying the 2007 International Working Group response criteria. Trial PBMCs were collected immediately before nivolumab initiation (C1D1) and during therapy at cycle 2 day 1 and cycle 4 day 1. Peripheral blood was collected in 8 mL Vacutainer Cell Preparation Tubes, from which PBMCs were isolated by centrifugation and then cryopreserved.

Overall study outcomes, separate from this receptor: Trial patients with a complete response had baseline diversity similar to that of newly diagnosed patients, while partial responders and progressors had significantly lower diversity. Only a single clinical trial cohort was studied, and what caused the repertoire differences, possibly disease activity or prior therapy, remained undefined. Baseline TCR diversity was reported as lower in newly diagnosed patients than in healthy donors, and lower still in relapsed/refractory patients. Lower diversity was seen in patients whose nivolumab began less than 1 year after ASCT, and these patients were left out of later analyses so that immune reconstitution would not confound the results. A significant rise by C4D1 was seen in CD4+ but not CD8+ TCR diversity (p=0.0027 vs p=0.16), with the rise being most apparent in complete responders (p=0.02).

Sequences were derived from peripheral blood mononuclear cells (PBMCs), sampled before the fourth cycle of nivolumab. The chain links TRBV2 with TRBJ2-2, with an unclear D gene assignment. This receptor was taken from a human donor with classical Hodgkin lymphoma. The CDR3 region: CASSEGNTGELFF. The nucleotide sequence reads TGTGCCAGCAGTGAGGGAAACACCGGGGAGCTGTTTTTT.